This passage covers 31 T cell receptor beta chains from one sample sequenced in a study of CD8+CD57+ T cells in acquired aplastic anemia. TCR beta VDJ and CDR3 profiles were obtained from a genomic DNA template. TCRdb reprocessed the reads via MiXCR and lists one record per CDR3 protein. The sample has about 220,000 distinct CDR3 sequences, roughly 33% seen once. Source material: sorted CD4+, CD8+, or CD8+CD57+ T cells (not recorded which) from PBMCs. These receptors were collected from a human donor in good health, serving as a control.

Of note for this clonotype: Germline and junction disagree at one end, which may indicate a read error. This chain joins TRBV2 and TRBJ1-6; possible D gene TRBD1, 5 bases. Per the germline V gene, CDR1 is SNHLY and CDR2 is FYNNEI. The CDR3 is 19 residues long. CDR3 sequence: CASSRNEGRSSSYNPPLHF. In DNA, the CDR3 is TGTGCCAGCAGCCGCAACGAGGGGAGAAGTAGCTCCTATAATCCACCCCTCCACTTT.

The chain couples TRBV30 to TRBJ1-2; D unclear. The germline V gene encodes CDR1 GTSNPN and CDR2 SVGIG (reference sequence). CDR3 length: 13 residues. Trimming cost V 2 bases and J 8 bases, with 15 bases left between them. The CDR3 region is CAWSFNQVKGYTF. Here the CDR3 DNA reads TGTGCCTGGAGTTTTAATCAGGTCAAAGGCTACACCTTC.

This clonotype showed up just a few times. The CDR3 DNA reads as TGTGCCAGCAGTCCCTATATTGGGGGGGCTGGCTACACCTTC. Amino acid sequence: CASSPYIGGAGYTF. The chain employs TRBV6-1 and TRBJ1-2; possible D gene TRBD1, 6 bases. V was clipped by 5 bases and J by 7 bases, with 17 bases between them. The CDR3 consists of 14 residues. Per germline, CDR1 MNHNS and CDR2 SASEGT.

V and J are TRBV24-1 and TRBJ1-2; D is unclear. The germline CDR1 and CDR2 sequences are KGHDR and SFDVKD. Trimming removed 2 bases from V and 5 bases from J, with 8 bases in between. This CDR3 has 13 residues. In nucleotides, the CDR3 is TGTGCCACCAGTGATTGGGATGCGTATGGCTACACCTTC. It codes for CATSDWDAYGYTF.

This clonotype was seen ten or more times. The gene calls are TRBV20-1 and TRBJ1-1; the D gene is possibly TRBD1 (5 bases). Germline assignment: CDR1 DFQATT and CDR2 SNEGSKA (reference sequence). The CDR3 runs to 14 residues. Deletions cut 4 bases from V and 1 base from J, with 13 bases between. The DNA for the CDR3 is TGCAGTGCTATACGCATCGGGGGGAACACTGAAGCTTTCTTT. Amino acid sequence: CSAIRIGGNTEAFF.

The chain is built from TRBV11-1 and TRBJ1-3; TRBD1 might be the D (5 bases). Germline lookup yields CDR1 SGHAT and CDR2 FQDESV (reference sequence). This CDR3 contains 16 residues. V gave up 2 bases and J gave up 2 bases, with 13 bases separating them. The CDR3 DNA is TGTGCCAGCAGCTTAATGGGGGGGACTACTGGAAACACCATATATTTT. Its translation is CASSLMGGTTGNTIYF.

At least ten counts were recorded for this clonotype. The chain carries TRBV13 and TRBJ1-2; D is ambiguous. The germline gives CDR1 PRHDT, CDR2 FYEKMQ (reference sequence). CDR3 length: 13 amino acids. Trimming shortened V by 1 base and J by 6 bases, and 9 bases separated the two germline ends. The CDR3 coding sequence is TGTGCCAGCAGCTTAGCGGGGTTAAATGGCTACACCTTC. It codes for CASSLAGLNGYTF.

The chain couples TRBV29-1 to TRBJ1-5; 11 bases map to TRBD1. Germline V CDR1 and CDR2: SQVTM, ANQGSEA. CDR3 length: 14 amino acids. V lost 8 bases, J lost 2 bases, and 5 bases stayed unmatched. The CDR3 sequence: CSTRTGGGNQPQHF. CDR3 in DNA: TGCAGCACGCGGACAGGGGGCGGCAATCAGCCCCAGCATTTT.

The rearrangement joins TRBV10-1 to TRBJ2-7, with a weak D call TRBD2 (5 bases). This CDR3 comprises 13 residues. Trimming removed 2 bases from V and 3 bases from J, with 8 bases in between. CDR1 and CDR2 from the germline V gene are WNHNN and SYGVQD (reference sequence). The DNA of the CDR3 is TGCGCCAGCAGTGAGAGTGGACTCTACGAGCAGTACTTC. It translates to CASSESGLYEQYF.

The chain combines TRBV19 with TRBJ1-5; D is perhaps TRBD1 (6 bases). The CDR3 runs 15 residues. The germline V gene encodes CDR1 LNHDA and CDR2 SQIVND (reference sequence). The CDR3: CARANRTVSNQPQHF. The CDR3 DNA reads as TGTGCTAGAGCCAACAGGACAGTTAGCAATCAGCCCCAGCATTTT.

In this sample, this clonotype turned up many times. This chain connects TRBV7-3 to TRBJ2-3; TRBD1 aligns across 9 bases. Germline trimming cut 4 bases from V and 0 bases from J; bases unmatched to any gene: 2. The CDR3 runs 15 residues. CDR1 is SGHTA, CDR2 FQGTGA, per germline. CDR3 nucleotides: TGTGCCAGCAGCTACACAGGGGGCAGCACAGATACGCAGTATTTT. This translates into CASSYTGGSTDTQYF.

About this clonotype: Relative to the germline gene, one junction end is altered; a read error may explain this. The chain uses TRBV14 and TRBJ2-5, with D possibly TRBD2 on 7 matching bases. CDR1 and CDR2 from the germline V gene are SGHDN and FVKESK. The CDR3 has 18 residues. The CDR3 nucleotides are TGTGCCAGCACCCAACGCAAGGGGGGGGCGCGTACTGAGGAGACCCAGTACTTC. Translated, it gives CASTQRKGGARTEETQYF.

The V gene is TRBV2, the J gene TRBJ1-5; possibly TRBD1 for D (5 bases). Germline CDR1 is SNHLY and CDR2 is FYNNEI. The V gene lost 5 bases and the J gene lost 4 bases, with 9 bases spanning the gap. The CDR3 runs 13 residues. CDR3 coding DNA: TGTGCCAGCAGTACGGACATAAATCAGCCCCAGCATTTT. Residues: CASSTDINQPQHF.

This clonotype occurred many times. The chain recombines TRBV20-1 with TRBJ1-4; 9 bases match TRBD1. V was clipped by 5 bases and J by 5 bases; unmatched bases: 3. CDR3 length equals 13 residues. The germline CDR1 and CDR2 sequences are DFQATT and SNEGSKA (reference sequence). CDR3 coding DNA: TGCAGTGCTCAACAGGGGGCGAATGAAAAACTGTTTTTT. Its translation: CSAQQGANEKLFF.

This clonotype was seen only once. One junction end does not reproduce the germline sequence, and a read error may be involved. The gene calls are TRBV29-1 and TRBJ1-1, with D possibly TRBD1 on 6 matching bases. The CDR3 contains 12 residues. Germline V gene data show CDR1 as SQVTM and CDR2 as ANQGSEA. The CDR3 DNA reads as TGCAGCGCACAGGGAATGAACACTGAGGCTTTCTTT. It yields the protein CSAQGMNTEAFF.

J is TRBJ2-1 and V is TRBV24-1; D is tentatively TRBD1 or TRBD2 (5 bases each). V lost 11 bases, J lost 6 bases, and 16 bases lay in between. The CDR3 sequence is 13 residues long. The germline CDR1 and CDR2 sequences are KGHDR and SFDVKD. This CDR3 reads CAIGTGASNEQFF. CDR3 DNA: TGTGCCATCGGGACCGGGGCATCCAATGAGCAGTTCTTC.

The chain has TRBV7-9 and TRBJ2-5; D is unclear. Germline values: CDR1 SEHNR, CDR2 FQNEAQ (reference sequence). The CDR3 extends over 11 amino acids. With 11 bases removed from V and 5 bases from J, the gap between germline ends came to 12 bases. CDR3 DNA sequence: TGTGCCGGAAGCCATTCTGAGACCCAGTACTTC. As protein: CAGSHSETQYF.

This clonotype was found many times. The rearrangement joins TRBV12-5 to TRBJ1-6; D possibly corresponds to TRBD1 (6 bases). Trimming left V 6 bases short and J 10 bases short, with 13 bases between. Germline CDR1 and CDR2: LGHNT and FRNRAP. The CDR3 has 13 residues. The CDR3 loop reads CASGSDSWSPLHF. In DNA, the CDR3 is TGTGCTAGTGGCTCGGACAGTTGGTCACCCCTCCACTTT.

The table lists this clonotype with many counts. The chain links TRBV5-5 to TRBJ2-7; D not certain. The CDR3 has 15 residues. V lost 1 base and J lost 0, with 11 bases in between. CDR1 is SGHKS, CDR2 YYEKEE, per germline (reference sequence). The CDR3 DNA sequence: TGTGCCAGCAGCTTGCTTCAGGCTAGCTCCTACGAGCAGTACTTC. Translated, it gives CASSLLQASSYEQYF.

In this sample, this clonotype turned up many times. The chain links TRBV29-1 to TRBJ2-1, with TRBD1 as a possible D gene (6 bases). Germline lookup yields CDR1 SQVTM and CDR2 ANQGSEA. V was shortened by 6 bases and J by 4 bases, with 7 bases between the two germline ends. The length of the CDR3 is 11 residues. CDR3 sequence (DNA): TGCAGCGTCGACAGGTACAATGAGCAGTTCTTC. Translating gives CSVDRYNEQFF.

Written as DNA, the CDR3 is TGTGCCAGTAGTATTAGAGGGGCCCAGAACACCGGGGAGCTGTTTTTT. Protein: CASSIRGAQNTGELFF. The rearrangement joins TRBV19 to TRBJ2-2, with D perhaps given as TRBD1 or TRBD2 (5 bases each). CDR3 length: 16 residues. Germline-derived CDR1 and CDR2 are LNHDA and SQIVND (reference sequence). V lost 3 bases, J lost 1 base, and 12 bases lay in between. The complete variable domain, with remaining parts taken from reference TRBV19 and TRBJ2-2, reads DGGITQSPKYLFRKEGQNVTLSCEQNLNHDAMYWYRQDPGQGLRLIYYSQIVNDFQKGDIAEGYSVSREKKESFPLTVTSAQKNPTAFYLCASSIRGAQNTGELFFGEGSRLTVL.

The table lists this clonotype with many counts. This chain links TRBV20-1 with TRBJ1-5, with TRBD1 matching 7 bases. The V segment lost 3 bases and the J segment 5 bases; nucleotides outside the gene matches: 13. This CDR3 is built from 16 residues. The germline V gene has CDR1 DFQATT and CDR2 SNEGSKA (reference sequence). The CDR3 coding sequence is TGCAGTGCTAGCCTACAGGGGAGAGGACAAGATCAGCCCCAGCATTTT. Encoded protein: CSASLQGRGQDQPQHF.

This clonotype was recorded at least ten times. This sequence joins TRBV29-1 and TRBJ2-5; tentatively, D is TRBD1 or TRBD2 (5 bases each). This CDR3 region has 14 residues. V shed 7 bases and J shed 5 bases, with 20 bases lying between them. CDR1 and CDR2 (germline): SQVTM, ANQGSEA. The CDR3 DNA sequence: TGCAGCGCTCCATCCGGGACGAGGCGGGAGACCCAGTACTTC. Translating it yields CSAPSGTRRETQYF.

This clonotype appeared many times. The rearrangement links TRBV7-8 to TRBJ2-5; D is tentatively TRBD1 or TRBD2 (5 bases each). Trimming removed 4 bases at V and 5 bases at J, with 14 bases between. Looked up from germline, CDR1 is SGHVS and CDR2 is FQNEAQ. This CDR3 contains 14 residues. For the CDR3, the DNA is TGTGCCAGCAGCTCCCGAGGGGCGGGCGAGACCCAGTACTTC. The encoded protein is CASSSRGAGETQYF.

At least ten counts were recorded for this clonotype. The V call is TRBV5-1, the J call TRBJ2-7; 8 bases agree with TRBD2. The CDR3 spans 15 residues. CDR1 and CDR2 (germline): SGHRS, YFSETQ. Losses at the gene ends were 2 bases for V and 2 bases for J; bases not matched to a gene: 6. The CDR3 region is CASSFVSGGPYEQYF. The DNA for the CDR3 is TGCGCCAGCAGCTTTGTGAGCGGGGGACCCTACGAGCAGTACTTC. Looking up the rest from reference TRBV5-1 and TRBJ2-7 gives the full variable domain: KAGVTQTPRYLIKTRGQQVTLSCSPISGHRSVSWYQQTPGQGLQFLFEYFSETQRNKGNFPGRFSGRQFSNSRSEMNVSTLELGDSALYLCASSFVSGGPYEQYFGPGTRLTVT.

This clonotype was counted ten times or more. This chain's CDR3 is CSARAYNQPQHF. CDR3 sequence (DNA): TGCAGTGCTAGAGCGTACAATCAGCCCCAGCATTTT. V and J are TRBV20-1 and TRBJ1-5, with D uncertain. Germline V gives CDR1 DFQATT, CDR2 SNEGSKA (reference sequence). With 1 base removed from V and 3 bases from J, the gap between germline ends came to 4 bases. This CDR3 is built from 12 residues.

In its sample, this clonotype was seen a few times. This rearrangement joins TRBV19 to TRBJ1-6, with TRBD1 identical over 8 bases. Germline V gene data show CDR1 as LNHDA and CDR2 as SQIVND (reference sequence). After removal of 8 bases from V and 10 bases from J, the junction contained 10 bases not matched to a gene. The CDR3 consists of 14 residues. CDR3 sequence: CASPGTGYRSPLHF. CDR3 nucleotides: TGTGCCAGTCCGGGGACAGGCTATCGGTCACCCCTCCACTTT.

This clonotype was observed at least ten times. J is TRBJ1-2 and V is TRBV15; a possible D gene is TRBD1 (5 bases). Germline CDR1 is LNHNV and CDR2 is YYDKDF (reference sequence). The V gene lost 3 bases and the J gene lost 5 bases, with 19 bases spanning the gap. CDR3 length equals 16 residues. CDR3 amino acids: CATSRYPGTVVYGYTF. The CDR3 DNA follows: TGTGCCACCAGCAGGTACCCCGGGACTGTGGTTTATGGCTACACCTTC.

There are many counts of this clonotype. This rearrangement joins TRBV10-3 to TRBJ2-7, with 10 bases that match TRBD2. Germline CDR1 is ENHRY and CDR2 is SYGVKD. The CDR3 is made up of 14 amino acids. The ends lost 4 bases at V and 4 bases at J; junction bases unmatched: 4. The CDR3: CAISVLAGLYEQYF. CDR3 sequence (DNA): TGTGCCATCAGTGTACTAGCGGGATTATACGAGCAGTACTTC.

The rearrangement links TRBV28 to TRBJ1-2, with D possibly being TRBD1 (5 bases). The CDR3 consists of 13 residues. The germline V and J ends were trimmed by 3 bases and 4 bases, with 9 bases remaining between them. Germline V gene lookup returns CDR1 MDHEN and CDR2 SYDVKM. CDR3 amino acids: CASSLVGLYGYTF. CDR3 in DNA: TGTGCCAGCAGTTTGGTGGGGCTCTATGGCTACACCTTC.

This clonotype appeared a few times. This chain uses TRBV15 with TRBJ2-1; D unclear. The CDR3 sequence is 16 residues long. Trimming cost V 1 base and J 6 bases, with 16 bases left between them. The V gene's germline CDR1 is LNHNV and CDR2 YYDKDF (reference sequence). The CDR3 protein is CATSRGDPSYPNEQFF. CDR3 DNA: TGTGCCACCAGCAGAGGTGACCCAAGCTACCCCAATGAGCAGTTCTTC.